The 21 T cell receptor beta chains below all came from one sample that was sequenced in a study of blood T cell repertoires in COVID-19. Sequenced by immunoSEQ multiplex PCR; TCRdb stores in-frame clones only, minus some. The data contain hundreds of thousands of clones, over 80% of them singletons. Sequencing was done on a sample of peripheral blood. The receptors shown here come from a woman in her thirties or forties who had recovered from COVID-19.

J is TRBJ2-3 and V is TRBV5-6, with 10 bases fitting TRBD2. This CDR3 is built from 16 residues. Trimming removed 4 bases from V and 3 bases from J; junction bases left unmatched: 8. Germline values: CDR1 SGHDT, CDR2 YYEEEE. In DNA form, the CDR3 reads TGTGCCAGCAGCAGCCTAGCGGGGGTTACAACAGATACGCAGTATTTT. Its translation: CASSSLAGVTTDTQYF.

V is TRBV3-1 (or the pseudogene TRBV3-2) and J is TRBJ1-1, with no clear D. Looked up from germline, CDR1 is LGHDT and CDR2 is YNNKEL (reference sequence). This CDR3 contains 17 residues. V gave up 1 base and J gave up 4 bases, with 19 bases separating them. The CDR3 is CASSQVNSPVGSTEAFF. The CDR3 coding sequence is TGTGCCAGCAGCCAAGTAAACAGCCCGGTGGGTAGCACTGAAGCTTTCTTT.

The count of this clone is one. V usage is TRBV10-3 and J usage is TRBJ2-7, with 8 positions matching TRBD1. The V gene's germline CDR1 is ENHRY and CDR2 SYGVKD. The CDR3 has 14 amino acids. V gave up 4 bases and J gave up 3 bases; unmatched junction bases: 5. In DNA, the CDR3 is TGTGCCATCAGTGGGCAGGGGGCGGACTACGAGCAGTACTTC. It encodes CAISGQGADYEQYF.

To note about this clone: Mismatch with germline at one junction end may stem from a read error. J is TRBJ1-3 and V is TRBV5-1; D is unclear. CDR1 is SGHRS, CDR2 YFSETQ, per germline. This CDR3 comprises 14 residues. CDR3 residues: CASSLQGSGSTIYF. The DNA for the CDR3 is TGCGCCAGCAGCTTGCAAGGGAGTGGAAGCACCATATATTTT.

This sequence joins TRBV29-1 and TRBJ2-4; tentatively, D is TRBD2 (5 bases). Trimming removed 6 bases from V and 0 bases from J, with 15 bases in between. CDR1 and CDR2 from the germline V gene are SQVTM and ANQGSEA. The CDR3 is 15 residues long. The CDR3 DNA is TGCAGCGTCCAATGGCCGGGGATAGCCAAAAACATTCAGTACTTC. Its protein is CSVQWPGIAKNIQYF.

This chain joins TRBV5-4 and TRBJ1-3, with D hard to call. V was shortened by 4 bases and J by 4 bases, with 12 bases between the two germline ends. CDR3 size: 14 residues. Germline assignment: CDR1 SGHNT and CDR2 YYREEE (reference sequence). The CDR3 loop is CASSTAEAGNTIYF. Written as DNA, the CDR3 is TGTGCCAGCAGCACCGCCGAAGCCGGAAACACCATATATTTT.

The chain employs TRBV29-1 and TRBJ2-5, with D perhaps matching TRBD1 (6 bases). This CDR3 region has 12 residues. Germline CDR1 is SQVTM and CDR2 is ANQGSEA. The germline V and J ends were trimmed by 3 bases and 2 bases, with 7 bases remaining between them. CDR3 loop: CSVDQGQETQYF. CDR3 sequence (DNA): TGCAGCGTTGATCAGGGGCAAGAGACCCAGTACTTC.

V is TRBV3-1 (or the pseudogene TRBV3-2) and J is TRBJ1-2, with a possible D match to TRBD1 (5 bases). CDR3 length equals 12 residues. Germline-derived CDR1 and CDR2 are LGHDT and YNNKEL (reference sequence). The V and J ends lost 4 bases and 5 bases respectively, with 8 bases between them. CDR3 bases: TGTGCCAGCAGCCTGGACATATATGGCTACACCTTC. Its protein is CASSLDIYGYTF.

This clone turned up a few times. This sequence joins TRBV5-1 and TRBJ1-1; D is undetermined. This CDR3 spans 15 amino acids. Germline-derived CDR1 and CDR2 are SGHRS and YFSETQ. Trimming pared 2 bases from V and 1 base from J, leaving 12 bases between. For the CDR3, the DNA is TGCGCCAGCAGCTTTTCTGTGGCACCGAACACTGAAGCTTTCTTT. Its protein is CASSFSVAPNTEAFF.

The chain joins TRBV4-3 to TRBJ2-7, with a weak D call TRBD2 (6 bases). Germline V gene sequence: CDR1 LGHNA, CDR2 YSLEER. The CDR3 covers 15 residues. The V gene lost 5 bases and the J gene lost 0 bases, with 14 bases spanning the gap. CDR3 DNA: TGCGCCAGCAGCATACACACCGGGAGCTCCTACGAGCAGTACTTC. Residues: CASSIHTGSSYEQYF.

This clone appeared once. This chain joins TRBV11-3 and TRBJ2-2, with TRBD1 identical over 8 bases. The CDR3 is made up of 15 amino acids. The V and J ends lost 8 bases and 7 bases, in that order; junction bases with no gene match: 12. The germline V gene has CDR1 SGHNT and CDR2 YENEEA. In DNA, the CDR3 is TGTGCCAGCGGATCGGGGCAGGGGGCCGGCGGGGAGCTGTTTTTT. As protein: CASGSGQGAGGELFF.

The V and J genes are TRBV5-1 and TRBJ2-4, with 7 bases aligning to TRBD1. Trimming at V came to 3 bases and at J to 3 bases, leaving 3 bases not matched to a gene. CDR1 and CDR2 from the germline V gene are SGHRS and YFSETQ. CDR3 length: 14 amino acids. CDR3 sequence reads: CASSSQGFKNIQYF. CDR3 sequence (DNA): TGCGCCAGCAGCTCACAGGGGTTCAAAAACATTCAGTACTTC. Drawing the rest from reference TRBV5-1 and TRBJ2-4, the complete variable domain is KAGVTQTPRYLIKTRGQQVTLSCSPISGHRSVSWYQQTPGQGLQFLFEYFSETQRNKGNFPGRFSGRQFSNSRSEMNVSTLELGDSALYLCASSSQGFKNIQYFGAGTRLSVL.

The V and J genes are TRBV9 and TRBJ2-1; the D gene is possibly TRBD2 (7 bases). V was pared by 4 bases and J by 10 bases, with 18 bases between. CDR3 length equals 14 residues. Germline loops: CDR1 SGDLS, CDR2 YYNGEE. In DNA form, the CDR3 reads TGTGCCAGCAGCCTCTGGGGGGGCATTGGCGAGCAGTTCTTC. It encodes CASSLWGGIGEQFF.

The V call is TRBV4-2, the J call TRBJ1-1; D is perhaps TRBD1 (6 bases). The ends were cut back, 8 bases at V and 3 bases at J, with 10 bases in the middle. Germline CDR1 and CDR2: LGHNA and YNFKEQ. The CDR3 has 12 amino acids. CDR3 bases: TGTGCCAGCGGCAGGGGAGACACTGAAGCTTTCTTT. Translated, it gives CASGRGDTEAFF.

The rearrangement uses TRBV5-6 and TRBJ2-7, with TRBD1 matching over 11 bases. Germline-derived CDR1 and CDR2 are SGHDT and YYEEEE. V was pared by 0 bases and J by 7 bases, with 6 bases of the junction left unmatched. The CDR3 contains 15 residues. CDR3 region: CASSLAGTGGSEQYF. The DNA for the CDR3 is TGTGCCAGCAGCTTGGCCGGGACAGGGGGGTCGGAGCAGTACTTC.

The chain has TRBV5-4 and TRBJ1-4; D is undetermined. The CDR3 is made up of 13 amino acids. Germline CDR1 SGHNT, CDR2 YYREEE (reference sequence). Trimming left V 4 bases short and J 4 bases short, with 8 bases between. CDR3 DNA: TGTGCCAGCAGCCCGGGTCTTAATGAAAAACTGTTTTTT. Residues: CASSPGLNEKLFF. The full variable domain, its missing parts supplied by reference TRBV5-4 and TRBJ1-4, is ETGVTQSPTHLIKTRGQQVTLRCSSQSGHNTVSWYQQALGQGPQFIFQYYREEENGRGNFPPRFSGLQFPNYSSELNVNALELDDSALYLCASSPGLNEKLFFGSGTQLSVL.

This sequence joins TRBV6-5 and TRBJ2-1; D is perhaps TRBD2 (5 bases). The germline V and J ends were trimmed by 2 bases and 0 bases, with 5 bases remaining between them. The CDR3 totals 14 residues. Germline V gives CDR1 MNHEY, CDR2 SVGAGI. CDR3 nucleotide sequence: TGTGCCAGCAGTTACGCGGGCTCCTACAATGAGCAGTTCTTC. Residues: CASSYAGSYNEQFF.

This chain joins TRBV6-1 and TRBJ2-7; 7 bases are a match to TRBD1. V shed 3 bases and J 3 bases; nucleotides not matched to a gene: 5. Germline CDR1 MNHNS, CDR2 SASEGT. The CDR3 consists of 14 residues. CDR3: CASSEYRGSYEQYF. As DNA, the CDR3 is TGTGCCAGCAGTGAGTACAGGGGCAGCTACGAGCAGTACTTC.

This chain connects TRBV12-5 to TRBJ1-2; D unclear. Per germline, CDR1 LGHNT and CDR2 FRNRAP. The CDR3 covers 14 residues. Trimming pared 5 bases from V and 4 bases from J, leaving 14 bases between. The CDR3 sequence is CASGPFDTSYGYTF. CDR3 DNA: TGTGCTAGTGGTCCCTTCGACACTTCCTATGGCTACACCTTC.

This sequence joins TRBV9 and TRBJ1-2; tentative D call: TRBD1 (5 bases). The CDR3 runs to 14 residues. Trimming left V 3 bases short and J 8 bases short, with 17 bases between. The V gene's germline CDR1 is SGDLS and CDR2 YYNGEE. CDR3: CASSAEGALGGYTF. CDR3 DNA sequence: TGTGCCAGCAGCGCTGAAGGGGCCTTGGGGGGCTACACCTTC.

CDR3 DNA sequence: TGCGCCAGCAGCCTGACAGGGGGTACATATGGCTACACCTTC. It is translated as CASSLTGGTYGYTF. V gene TRBV5-1 combines with J gene TRBJ1-2, with 9 bases that match TRBD1. This CDR3 is built from 14 residues. With V trimmed by 4 bases and J by 5 bases, 6 bases remained unmatched. The germline V gene encodes CDR1 SGHRS and CDR2 YFSETQ. Drawing the rest from reference TRBV5-1 and TRBJ1-2, the complete variable domain is KAGVTQTPRYLIKTRGQQVTLSCSPISGHRSVSWYQQTPGQGLQFLFEYFSETQRNKGNFPGRFSGRQFSNSRSEMNVSTLELGDSALYLCASSLTGGTYGYTFGSGTRLTVV.